Below are 2 T cell receptor beta chains sequenced from a single sample in a study of monozygotic twins with inflammatory bowel disease. TCRdb reanalyzed the 5' RACE reads and collapses them to one entry per CDR3 protein, without DNA. Its clone listing holds around 230,000 distinct CDR3 sequences. The sample consisted of blood. All receptors derive from a human donor with ulcerative colitis or Crohn's disease, or a healthy co-twin of an affected twin (not recorded which).

V and J are TRBV25-1 and TRBJ1-3. The CDR3 is made up of 14 amino acids. Germline V gene sequence: CDR1 MGHDK, CDR2 SYGVNS. The CDR3: CASSESSSQNTIYF.

The V and J genes are TRBV6-1 and TRBJ2-3; TCRdb's D gene call, TRBD2, goes unchecked for lack of DNA. The CDR3 runs to 17 residues. Looked up from germline, CDR1 is MNHNS and CDR2 is SASEGT. The chain's CDR3 is CASSVTSGGASTDTQYF.